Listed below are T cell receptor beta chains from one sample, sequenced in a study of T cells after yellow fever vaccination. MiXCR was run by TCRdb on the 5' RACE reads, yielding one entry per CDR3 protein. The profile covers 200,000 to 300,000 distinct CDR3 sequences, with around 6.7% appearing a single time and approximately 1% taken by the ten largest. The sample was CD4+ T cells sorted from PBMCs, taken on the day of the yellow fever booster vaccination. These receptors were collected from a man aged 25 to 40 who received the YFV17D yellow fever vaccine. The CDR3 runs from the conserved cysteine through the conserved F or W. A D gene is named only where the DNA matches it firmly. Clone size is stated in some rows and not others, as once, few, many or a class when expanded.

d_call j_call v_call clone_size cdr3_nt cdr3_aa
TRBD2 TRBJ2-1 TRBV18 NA TGTGCCAGCTCACCACTAGATTCGGGAGGGATCAATGAGCAGTTCTTC CASSPLDSGGINEQFF
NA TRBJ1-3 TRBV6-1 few TGTGCCAGCACCGGAGGGGCACAGGAGGGAAACACCATATATTTT CASTGGAQEGNTIYF
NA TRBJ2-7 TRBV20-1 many TGCAGTGCTCCGGGGCCTTCCTACGAGCAGTACTTC CSAPGPSYEQYF
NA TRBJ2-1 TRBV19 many TGTGCCAGTAGTATTGGCCCCCCGGCTCAGGGACGGTATGAGCAGTTCTTC CASSIGPPAQGRYEQFF
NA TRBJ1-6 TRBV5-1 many TGCGCCAGCAGCCGAGACGTCCGGGGGAATAATTCACCCCTCCACTTT CASSRDVRGNNSPLHF
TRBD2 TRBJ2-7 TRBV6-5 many TGTGCCAGCTTTACTAGCGCCGGCTACGAGCAGTACTTC CASFTSAGYEQYF
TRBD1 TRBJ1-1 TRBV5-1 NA TGCGCCAGCAGCTTGTTAGCAGGGGGCGCAAGCCTAAACACTGAAGCTTTCTTT CASSLLAGGASLNTEAFF
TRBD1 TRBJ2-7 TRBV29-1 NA TGCAGCGTCACCGGGACAGGGGGCTACGAGCAGTACTTC CSVTGTGGYEQYF
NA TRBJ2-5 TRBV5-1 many TGCGCCAGCAGCTCAGGGACGAAACAAGAGACCCAGTACTTC CASSSGTKQETQYF
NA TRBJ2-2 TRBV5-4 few TGTGCCAGCAGCCCGGTCGGAGCGAACACCGGGGAGCTGTTTTTT CASSPVGANTGELFF
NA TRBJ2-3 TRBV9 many TGTGCCAGCAGCGTAGTTCCCAGGGCAGGCGGAGATACGCAGTATTTT CASSVVPRAGGDTQYF
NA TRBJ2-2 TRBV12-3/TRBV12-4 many TGTGCCAGCAGAGGGGGATCGTCCGGGGAGCTGTTTTTT CASRGGSSGELFF
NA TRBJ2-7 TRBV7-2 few TGTGCCAGCAGCCACAGTGGCGCCTACGAGCAGTACTTC CASSHSGAYEQYF
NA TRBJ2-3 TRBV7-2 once TGTGCCAGCAGCTTAGCTACGCTGGGGGGCACAGATACGCAGTATTTT CASSLATLGGTDTQYF
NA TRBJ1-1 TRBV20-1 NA TGCAGTGCTAGAGCTGTGGGACACCCGAACACTGAAGCTTTCTTT CSARAVGHPNTEAFF
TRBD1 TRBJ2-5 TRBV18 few TGTGCCAGCTCACGGACAGGGGGCGGACGGTTCCAAGAGACCCAGTACTTC CASSRTGGGRFQETQYF
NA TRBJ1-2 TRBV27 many TGTGCCAGCAGTCCGCAGGTCGGCGTTGGGTATGGCTACACCTTC CASSPQVGVGYGYTF
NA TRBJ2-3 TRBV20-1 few TGCAGTGCGAAACTAGCAGACCGCACAGATACGCAGTATTTT CSAKLADRTDTQYF
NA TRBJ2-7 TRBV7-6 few TGTGCCAGCAGCTTAGCGCTTGGCTCCAACACGCCCTACGAGCAGTACTTC CASSLALGSNTPYEQYF
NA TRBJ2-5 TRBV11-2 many TGTGCCAGCAGCGGGGGACTTGGGGAGACCCAGTACTTC CASSGGLGETQYF
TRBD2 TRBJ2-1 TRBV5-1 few TGCGCCAGCAGCTCCGGGACTAGCGGGAGAGACCATGAGCAGTTCTTC CASSSGTSGRDHEQFF
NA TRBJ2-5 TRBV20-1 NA TGCAGTGCCAGTGGAGGTACCGGGGAGACCCAGTACTTC CSASGGTGETQYF
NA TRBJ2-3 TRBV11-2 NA TGTGCCAGCAGGCTTGGACCTACAGGGCGCACCGCAAGCACAGATACGCAGTATTTT CASRLGPTGRTASTDTQYF
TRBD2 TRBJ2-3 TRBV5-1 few TGCGCCAGCAGGCGGACTAGCGGGAGTGGAGATACGCAGTATTTT CASRRTSGSGDTQYF
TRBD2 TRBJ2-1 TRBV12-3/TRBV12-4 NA TGTGCCAGCAGGACCAATCTAGCGGGAGGGCCCCACAATGAGCAGTTCTTC CASRTNLAGGPHNEQFF
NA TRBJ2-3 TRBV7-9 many TGTGCCAGCAGCCCAAACCGTGGGGGAACCACAGATACGCAGTATTTT CASSPNRGGTTDTQYF
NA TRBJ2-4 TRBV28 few TGTGCCAGCAAGGGGGGCCAGGGGGGCATTCAGTACTTC CASKGGQGGIQYF
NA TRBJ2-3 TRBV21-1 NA TGTGCCAACAGGGGAGGGGATACGCAGTATTTT CANRGGDTQYF
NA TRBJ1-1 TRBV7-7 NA TGTGCCAGCAGCTTAATGGTGAACACTGAAGCTTTCTTT CASSLMVNTEAFF
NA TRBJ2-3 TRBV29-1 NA TGCAGCGCGGACAGTTCGGTGGCGGGAGCCACAGATACGCAGTATTTT CSADSSVAGATDTQYF
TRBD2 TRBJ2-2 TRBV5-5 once TGTGCCAGCAGCTCGACTAGCGGGAGAACCGGGGAGCTGTTTTTT CASSSTSGRTGELFF
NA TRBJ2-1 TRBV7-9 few TGTGCCAGCAGCGTTCACAATGAGCAGTTCTTC CASSVHNEQFF
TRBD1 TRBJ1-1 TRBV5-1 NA TGCGCCAGCAGCTCACAGGGGCGAGACACTGAAGCTTTCTTT CASSSQGRDTEAFF
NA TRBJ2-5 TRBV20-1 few TGCAGTGCACCCCCAGGGGCTCAAGAGACCCAGTACTTC CSAPPGAQETQYF
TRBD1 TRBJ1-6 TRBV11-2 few TGTGCCAGCAGCTACACCGCGGGACAGGGGAATTCACCCCTCCACTTT CASSYTAGQGNSPLHF
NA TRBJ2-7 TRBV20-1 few TGCAGTGCTAGAGTGTTAGGCTTCGGAGGAGACGAGCAGTACTTC CSARVLGFGGDEQYF
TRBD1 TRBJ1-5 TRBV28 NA TGTGCCAGCTGGGTGACAGGGCGGGATAGCAATCAGCCCCAGCATTTT CASWVTGRDSNQPQHF
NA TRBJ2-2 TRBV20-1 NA TGCAGTGCTGAAACCTTAGTTTCTCGGAACACCGGGGAGCTGTTTTTT CSAETLVSRNTGELFF
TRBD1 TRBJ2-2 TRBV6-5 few TGTGCCAGCAGTTACTCGGACAGGGCCACCGGGGAGCTGTTTTTT CASSYSDRATGELFF
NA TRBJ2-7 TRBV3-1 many TGTGCCAGCACTGGGACTTTCCGGGAGCAGTACTTC CASTGTFREQYF
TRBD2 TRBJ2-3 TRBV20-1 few TGCAGTGCACCCCTAGCGGGAGTCGCAGATACGCAGTATTTT CSAPLAGVADTQYF
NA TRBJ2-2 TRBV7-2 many TGTGCCAGCAGCCCGCGAGTCGGGGAAAACACCGGGGAGCTGTTTTTT CASSPRVGENTGELFF
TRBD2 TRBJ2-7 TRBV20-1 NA TGCAGTGCTTGGTACGGGACTAGCGGGAGCGACGAGCAGTACTTC CSAWYGTSGSDEQYF
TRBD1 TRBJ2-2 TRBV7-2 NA TGTGCCAGCAGCTTGACAGGGTCGGCGAACACCGGGGAGCTGTTTTTT CASSLTGSANTGELFF
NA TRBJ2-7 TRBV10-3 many TGTGCCATCAGCCGGACTACATCCGAGCAGTACTTC CAISRTTSEQYF
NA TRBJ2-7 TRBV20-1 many TGCAGTGTAAGAGGGGGTAGCGGTTACGAGCAGTACTTC CSVRGGSGYEQYF
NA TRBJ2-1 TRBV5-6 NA TGTGCCAGCACCTGGGGCCGGAACAATGAGCAGTTCTTC CASTWGRNNEQFF
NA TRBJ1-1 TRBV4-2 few TGTGCCAGCAGCCCCTCCCGGTCGGCTGAAGCTTTCTTT CASSPSRSAEAFF
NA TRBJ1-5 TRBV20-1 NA TGCAGTGCTAGGGAGAGCAATCAGCCCCAGCATTTT CSARESNQPQHF
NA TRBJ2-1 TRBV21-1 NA TGTGCCAGCAGCACCAGACAGGCTAGCTCCTACAATGAGCAGTTCTTC CASSTRQASSYNEQFF
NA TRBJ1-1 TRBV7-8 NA TGTGCCAGCAGCTTGGGGATGGCAGAATCGAACACTGAAGCTTTCTTT CASSLGMAESNTEAFF
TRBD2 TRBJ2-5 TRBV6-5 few TGTGCCAGCAGTTACTCGATGAGCGGGGCGAATCCCCGAGAGACCCAGTACTTC CASSYSMSGANPRETQYF
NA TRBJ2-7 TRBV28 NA TGTGCCAGCAGTTCCGTCCTTCGGGGGGCGCGGTCCTACGAGCAGTACTTC CASSSVLRGARSYEQYF